This passage covers 13 T cell receptor beta chains from one sample sequenced in a study of sequential checkpoint blockade in melanoma. The treatment is: randomized to nivolumab then ipilimumab (arm A) or the reverse (arm B). Profiled with immunoSEQ multiplex PCR; TCRdb holds only in-frame clones, not every one. The sample contains over 4,500 clones, about 60% of which appear only once. The sample here was CD8+ T cells sorted from blood (inferred from file names), taken from a patient given nivolumab and ipilimumab in sequence. These receptor sequences come from a human donor with melanoma.

This clone was seen a handful of times. The rearrangement joins TRBV18 to TRBJ2-5, with 8 bases aligning to TRBD1. The germline V gene has CDR1 KGHSH and CDR2 LQKENI. This CDR3 region has 15 residues. The V segment lost 6 bases and the J segment 5 bases; nucleotides outside the gene matches: 11. CDR3 amino acids: CASSPSGGGWETQYF. CDR3 coding DNA: TGTGCCAGCTCCCCTTCAGGGGGCGGCTGGGAGACCCAGTACTTC.

The chain combines TRBV9 with TRBJ2-7; 7 bases are shared with TRBD2. Germline V gene lookup returns CDR1 SGDLS and CDR2 YYNGEE. This CDR3 has 14 residues. J was trimmed by 3 bases and V by 6 bases; bases with no gene match: 9. In DNA, the CDR3 is TGTGCCAGCAACGATGGGACTACGAGCTACGAGCAGTACTTC. Protein: CASNDGTTSYEQYF.

V and J are TRBV7-2 and TRBJ2-3, with 12 positions matching TRBD2. Germline V gene lookup returns CDR1 SGHTA and CDR2 FQGNSA. The CDR3 is 15 amino acids. V shed 7 bases, J shed 5 bases, and the junction held 7 bases outside the gene matches. The CDR3 loop is CASTPSGGAGDTQYF. The CDR3 nucleotides read TGTGCCAGCACCCCTAGCGGGGGGGCCGGAGATACGCAGTATTTT.

The chain uses TRBV7-8 and TRBJ1-1, with D maybe TRBD1 (5 bases). The V gene's germline CDR1 is SGHVS and CDR2 FQNEAQ. Trimming took 6 bases from V and 4 from J, leaving 18 bases between them. The CDR3 has 15 residues. The CDR3 reads CASSPGGGLGTEAFF. CDR3 bases: TGTGCCAGCAGTCCAGGCGGGGGATTGGGCACTGAAGCTTTCTTT.

This clone was found once. This chain joins TRBV5-1 and TRBJ1-6, with 8 nucleotides matching TRBD1. V lost 2 bases, J lost 10 bases, and 8 bases stayed unmatched. CDR3 length: 15 amino acids. The germline V gene encodes CDR1 SGHRS and CDR2 YFSETQ. CDR3 coding DNA: TGCGCCAGCAGCTTTGGACAGGGAAGTTCCTCACCCCTCCACTTT. This sequence encodes CASSFGQGSSSPLHF.

This clone was picked up a small number of times. The V and J genes are TRBV7-9 and TRBJ1-5; D possibly corresponds to TRBD1 (5 bases). The CDR3 is made up of 15 amino acids. Trimming took 4 bases from V and 5 from J, leaving 15 bases between them. Germline CDR1 SEHNR, CDR2 FQNEAQ (reference sequence). The CDR3 DNA reads TGTGCCAGCAGCTCGACTGGGGGGGAGGATCAGCCCCAGCATTTT. Translation gives CASSSTGGEDQPQHF.

V gene TRBV4-1 combines with J gene TRBJ2-2, with no clear D. Germline V lookup: CDR1 MGHRA, CDR2 YSYEKL. The CDR3 contains 15 residues. V shed 3 bases and J shed 4 bases, with 12 bases lying between them. In DNA, the CDR3 is TGCGCCAGCAGCCAGGCTACTACCCTCACCGGGGAGCTGTTTTTT. Translating gives CASSQATTLTGELFF.

This clone has a handful of counts. The rearrangement uses TRBV7-2 and TRBJ2-7, with TRBD1 matching over 8 bases. The CDR3 is made up of 15 amino acids. Per the germline V gene, CDR1 is SGHTA and CDR2 is FQGNSA. V was pared by 0 bases and J by 4 bases, with 5 bases of the junction left unmatched. The CDR3 DNA reads as TGTGCCAGCAGCTTAGCAAGGACAGGGTCTTACGAGCAGTACTTC. Residues: CASSLARTGSYEQYF.

V is TRBV29-1 and J is TRBJ1-2; 7 bases line up with TRBD1. The CDR3 is 14 amino acids. Germline V CDR1 and CDR2: SQVTM, ANQGSEA. J gave up 0 bases and V 8 bases, and 9 bases lay outside the gene matches. CDR3 residues: CSTGQMKPNYGYTF. For the CDR3, the DNA is TGCAGCACGGGACAGATGAAGCCTAACTATGGCTACACCTTC.

The CDR3 region is CASSLWLNEQFF. The CDR3 nucleotides are TGTGCCAGCAGCTTATGGCTCAATGAGCAGTTCTTC. The gene calls are TRBV11-3 and TRBJ2-1; no firm D call. V shed 2 bases and J shed 6 bases, with 5 bases lying between them. Germline CDR1 is SGHNT and CDR2 is YENEEA. CDR3 size: 12 residues. The full variable domain, its missing parts supplied by reference TRBV11-3 and TRBJ2-1, is EAGVVQSPRYKIIEKKQPVAFWCNPISGHNTLYWYLQNLGQGPELLIRYENEEAVDDSQLPKDRFSAERLKGVDSTLKIQPAELGDSAVYLCASSLWLNEQFFGPGTRLTVL.

This clone appeared a few times. The rearrangement joins TRBV9 to TRBJ2-5, with TRBD2 matching over 8 bases. J gave up 3 bases and V 2 bases, and 15 bases lay outside the gene matches. Germline-derived CDR1 and CDR2 are SGDLS and YYNGEE. This CDR3 comprises 18 residues. The CDR3 sequence: CASSVRGGGQFGKETQYF. The CDR3 DNA reads TGTGCCAGCAGCGTCCGGGGCGGGGGGCAGTTCGGGAAAGAGACCCAGTACTTC.

This clone counts as medium-sized. The identical CDR3 is also encoded by other nucleotide sequences in the sample. The chain carries TRBV7-9 and TRBJ1-5; TRBD1 might be the D (5 bases). V dropped 5 bases and J dropped 4 bases, with 9 bases sitting between them. The CDR3 extends over 13 amino acids. Germline V gives CDR1 SEHNR, CDR2 FQNEAQ (reference sequence). This CDR3 reads CASSSGGNQPQHF. In nucleotides, the CDR3 is TGTGCCAGCAGCAGCGGGGGGAATCAGCCCCAGCATTTT.

The genes are TRBV15 and TRBJ2-4; D ambiguous. Germline CDR1 reads LNHNV; CDR2 reads YYDKDF (reference sequence). This CDR3 region has 12 residues. V was shortened by 0 bases and J by 12 bases, with 9 bases between the two germline ends. The CDR3 DNA sequence: TGTGCCACCAGCAGAGATCGGCGGAATCAGTACTTC. Its translation is CATSRDRRNQYF.